A selection of T cell receptor beta chains follows, all from one sample in a study of blood T cell repertoires in COVID-19. The table came from immunoSEQ multiplex PCR; TCRdb's copy has only in-frame clones and leaves some out. The sample has around 280,000 clones, around 88% seen once. Sequencing used PBMCs or T cells enriched from blood (not recorded which). The receptors were gathered from a woman between 35 and 50 years old who had recovered from COVID-19. Both conserved end residues are part of each CDR3. The order of the fields is V gene, J gene, clone size, D gene, CDR3 protein, CDR3 DNA. A D gene is named only where the DNA matches it firmly. Clone size is not always given. Where it is, it says once, few, many or a class for expanded clones.

TRBV28	TRBJ1-2	NA	NA	CASSLGSQQGAHTF	TGTGCCAGCAGTTTAGGGTCACAACAGGGCGCACACACCTTC
TRBV6-2/TRBV6-3	TRBJ2-1	NA	NA	CASSSRDSRSYNEQFF	TGTGCCAGCAGTTCTCGGGACTCCCGCTCCTACAATGAGCAGTTCTTC
TRBV6-6	TRBJ2-7	NA	NA	CASSYSSQSYEQYF	TGTGCCAGCAGTTACTCATCACAGTCCTACGAGCAGTACTTC
TRBV10-2	TRBJ2-5	NA	TRBD1	CASRPGQGSAQYF	TGCGCCAGCAGACCCGGACAGGGGTCGGCCCAGTACTTC
TRBV7-9	TRBJ2-1	NA	TRBD2	CASSPGLVSYNEQFF	TGTGCCAGCAGCCCCGGACTAGTATCATACAATGAGCAGTTCTTC
TRBV7-8	TRBJ1-2	NA	TRBD1	CASSSTGEAYGYTF	TGTGCCAGCAGCTCGACAGGGGAGGCATATGGCTACACCTTC
TRBV7-3	TRBJ1-5	NA	NA	CASSLHRDREPQHF	TGTGCCAGCAGCTTACACAGGGATAGAGAGCCCCAGCATTTT
TRBV27	TRBJ2-7	once	TRBD2	CASSLVLAGVGEQYF	TGTGCCAGCAGTTTGGTGCTAGCGGGAGTCGGAGAGCAGTACTTC
TRBV4-3	TRBJ2-1	NA	NA	CASSQDGVMERRNNEQFF	TGCGCCAGCAGCCAAGATGGTGTGATGGAGCGGAGGAACAATGAGCAGTTCTTC
TRBV7-2	TRBJ2-5	NA	NA	CASSFFPAPGETQYF	TGTGCCAGCAGCTTTTTTCCGGCGCCGGGGGAGACCCAGTACTTC
TRBV25-1	TRBJ1-4	once	TRBD1	CASSAGQGNEKLFF	TGTGCCTCTTCGGCGGGACAGGGTAATGAAAAACTGTTTTTT
TRBV25-1	TRBJ2-1	NA	TRBD2	CANPKTSLANYNEQFF	TGTGCCAACCCCAAAACGTCACTAGCGAACTACAATGAGCAGTTCTTC
TRBV10-1	TRBJ2-1	NA	TRBD2	CASKKGGPKYNEQFF	TGCGCCAGCAAAAAGGGAGGGCCCAAATACAATGAGCAGTTCTTC
TRBV7-9	TRBJ1-6	NA	NA	CASSLGRTGMGNSPLHF	TGTGCCAGCAGCCTAGGACGGACGGGAATGGGCAATTCACCCCTCCACTTT
TRBV5-1	TRBJ1-4	NA	TRBD1	CASSGTGVANEKLFF	TGCGCCAGCAGCGGTACAGGGGTAGCTAATGAAAAACTGTTTTTT
TRBV6-2/TRBV6-3	TRBJ1-1	NA	NA	CASSSQGGGPEAFF	TGTGCCAGCAGTTCCCAGGGAGGGGGTCCTGAAGCTTTCTTT
TRBV7-3	TRBJ2-5	once	TRBD2	CASSLGLAGGFGETQYF	TGTGCCAGCAGCCTGGGACTAGCGGGAGGTTTCGGGGAGACCCAGTACTTC
TRBV3-1/TRBV3-2	TRBJ2-7	NA	TRBD2	CASSQFLAGDPYEQYF	TGTGCCAGCAGCCAATTCCTAGCGGGGGACCCCTACGAGCAGTACTTC
TRBV28	TRBJ2-7	NA	NA	CASKTFYEQYF	TGTGCCAGCAAGACATTTTACGAGCAGTACTTC
TRBV6-5	TRBJ1-2	NA	TRBD1	CASRPQGARGYTF	TGTGCCAGCAGACCACAGGGGGCTCGTGGCTACACCTTC
TRBV7-9	TRBJ2-5	once	NA	CASSFGPGQETQYF	TGTGCCAGCAGCTTCGGACCGGGACAAGAGACCCAGTACTTC
TRBV7-8	TRBJ1-3	NA	NA	CASSLFDGSSGNTIYF	TGTGCCAGCAGCTTGTTCGACGGGAGCTCTGGAAACACCATATATTTT